This T cell receptor beta chain was observed in a study of T cell responses to AZD1222 COVID-19 vaccine. Only in-frame clones appear in the TCRdb table, and some are missing; sequencing was by immunoSEQ multiplex PCR. The table has some 180,000 clones, 80% to 95% seen once. Trimming cost V 3 bases and J 7 bases, with 18 bases left between them. The CDR3 length is 14 residues. Germline V lookup: CDR1 GTSNPN, CDR2 SVGIG (reference sequence). The sequence was obtained from an adult in good health. The V and J genes are TRBV30 and TRBJ1-2, with D perhaps matching TRBD1 (5 bases). Sample: peripheral blood, taken on day 0 of AZD1222 vaccination. CDR3 region: CAWRTQGGAGGYTF. CDR3 DNA sequence: TGTGCCTGGAGAACCCAGGGTGGGGCGGGTGGCTACACCTTC.